This T cell receptor beta chain was found in a study of human versus mouse CDR3 diversity and MHC coevolution. Whole-study context: Each sample yielded about 0.6 x 10^7 to 1.8 x 10^7 valid reads. Broader study findings: Most of the three human donors had the lowest clonal inequality. In humans, T-cell selection involved about 6 MHC II alleles. Compared with mice, human CDR3s carried more deletions and insertions on average.

Trimming left V 0 bases short and J 9 bases short, with 13 bases between. Germline loops: CDR1 SGHNT, CDR2 YYREEE (reference sequence). The CDR3 has 14 residues. Produced via immunoSEQ multiplex PCR; TCRdb's table is partial and in-frame only. The top ten clones hold around 0.15% of a sample with about 83,000 clones, roughly 90% of them seen once. With respect to this clone: What it recognizes is unknown.

The rearrangement uses TRBV5-4 and TRBJ2-1; TRBD2 might be the D (7 bases). The specimen was naive CD4+ T cells from blood. The subset here: CD45RO-negative CD62L-positive naive CD4 T cells. This receptor was identified in a person between 25 and 70 years old in good health. CDR3 bases: TGTGCCAGCAGCTTGGGTAGGGGGGAGGGTGAGCAGTTCTTC. It codes for CASSLGRGEGEQFF.